Shown below are 14 T cell receptor beta chains from a single sample sequenced in a study of blood T cell repertoires in COVID-19. Sequenced by immunoSEQ multiplex PCR; TCRdb stores in-frame clones only, minus some. The table has 250,000 to 300,000 clones, under 90% seen once. Sequenced input: PBMCs or T cells enriched from blood (not recorded which). These receptors all stem from a woman between 40 and 55 years old who had recovered from COVID-19.

In nucleotides, the CDR3 is TGTGCCAGTAGTATCAGGTTCAATAACTATGGCTACACCTTC. This gives the protein CASSIRFNNYGYTF. The chain is built from TRBV19 and TRBJ1-2; D is uncertain. Trimming cost V 3 bases and J 1 base, with 9 bases left between them. Germline V CDR1 and CDR2: LNHDA, SQIVND (reference sequence). This CDR3 is 14 amino acids long. The whole variable domain, remainder taken from reference TRBV19 and TRBJ1-2, is DGGITQSPKYLFRKEGQNVTLSCEQNLNHDAMYWYRQDPGQGLRLIYYSQIVNDFQKGDIAEGYSVSREKKESFPLTVTSAQKNPTAFYLCASSIRFNNYGYTFGSGTRLTVV.

This sequence joins TRBV6-5 and TRBJ1-2; 9 nucleotides match TRBD1. This CDR3 spans 16 amino acids. Looked up from germline, CDR1 is MNHEY and CDR2 is SVGAGI. V shed 4 bases, J shed 2 bases, and the junction held 8 bases outside the gene matches. In DNA, the CDR3 is TGTGCCAGCAGTTTCGGTGAGGGACAGGGCAACTATGGCTACACCTTC. As protein: CASSFGEGQGNYGYTF.

This chain uses TRBV27 with TRBJ1-6; D gene unclear. Germline V gene data show CDR1 as MNHEY and CDR2 as SMNVEV (reference sequence). Trimming pared 0 bases from V and 0 bases from J, leaving 9 bases between. The CDR3 consists of 17 residues. The CDR3 coding sequence is TGTGCCAGCAGTTTATCGAGAGGGCACTCCTATAATTCACCCCTCCACTTT. It codes for CASSLSRGHSYNSPLHF.

The chain combines TRBV2 with TRBJ1-6; 7 bases are a match to TRBD1. Germline CDR1 SNHLY, CDR2 FYNNEI. Trimming at V came to 6 bases and at J to 7 bases, leaving 6 bases not matched to a gene. CDR3 size: 14 residues. The DNA for the CDR3 is TGTGCCAGCAGAGCCGGGACAGTAAATTCACCCCTCCACTTT. Protein product: CASRAGTVNSPLHF. The variable domain in full, completed from reference TRBV2 and TRBJ1-6, reads EPEVTQTPSHQVTQMGQEVILRCVPISNHLYFYWYRQILGQKVEFLVSFYNNEISEKSEIFDDQFSVERPDGSNFTLKIRSTKLEDSAMYFCASRAGTVNSPLHFGNGTRLTVT.

Only a few counts were recorded for this clone. J is TRBJ2-2 and V is TRBV7-9, with 9 bases aligning to TRBD1. CDR1 is SEHNR and CDR2 is FQNEAQ in the germline V gene (reference sequence). Trimming at V came to 5 bases and at J to 8 bases, leaving 6 bases not matched to a gene. This CDR3 region has 14 residues. CDR3 DNA: TGTGCCAGCAGCCCGGACAGGGGATGGGGGGAGCTGTTTTTT. Encoded protein: CASSPDRGWGELFF.

CDR3 protein: CASSQGQGAYNEQFF. As DNA, the CDR3 is TGTGCCAGCTCACAAGGACAGGGGGCCTACAATGAGCAGTTCTTC. V is TRBV18 and J is TRBJ2-1; 10 bases line up with TRBD1. Trimming at V came to 4 bases and at J to 2 bases, leaving 2 bases not matched to a gene. The CDR3 covers 15 residues. In germline, CDR1 is KGHSH, CDR2 LQKENI. Full variable domain (rest looked up from reference TRBV18 and TRBJ2-1): NAGVMQNPRHLVRRRGQEARLRCSPMKGHSHVYWYRQLPEEGLKFMVYLQKENIIDESGMPKERFSAEFPKEGPSILRIQQVVRGDSAAYFCASSQGQGAYNEQFFGPGTRLTVL.

The gene calls are TRBV5-1 and TRBJ2-5, with unresolved D. The CDR3 has 13 amino acids. Germline-derived CDR1 and CDR2 are SGHRS and YFSETQ. The V end lost 0 bases, the J end lost 0 bases, and 3 bases lay between the germline ends. CDR3 in amino acids: CASSLGDQETQYF. The CDR3 nucleotides are TGCGCCAGCAGCTTGGGAGACCAAGAGACCCAGTACTTC.

The V and J genes are TRBV6-5 and TRBJ1-2; D gene unclear. The CDR3 sequence is 15 residues long. Trimming removed 0 bases at V and 4 bases at J, with 12 bases between. Germline V lookup: CDR1 MNHEY, CDR2 SVGAGI. The CDR3 nucleotides are TGTGCCAGCAGTTACTCTGCAGGCAACCCCTATGGCTACACCTTC. Translation gives CASSYSAGNPYGYTF.

The chain recombines TRBV5-1 with TRBJ1-3; a possible D gene is TRBD1 (6 bases). The CDR3 contains 14 residues. Germline CDR1 reads SGHRS; CDR2 reads YFSETQ. Trimming left V 4 bases short and J 2 bases short, with 10 bases between. CDR3 protein: CASSEGHPGNTIYF. Here the CDR3 DNA reads TGCGCCAGCAGCGAGGGACACCCTGGAAACACCATATATTTT.

About this clone itself: Other DNA sequences in the same sample also yield this CDR3. The chain combines TRBV5-1 with TRBJ1-3, with D maybe TRBD1 (6 bases). Germline values: CDR1 SGHRS, CDR2 YFSETQ. The germline V and J ends were trimmed by 0 bases and 4 bases, with 8 bases remaining between them. The CDR3 length is 14 residues. CDR3 sequence reads: CASSLDRAGNTIYF. CDR3 coding DNA: TGCGCCAGCAGCTTGGACAGGGCCGGAAACACCATATATTTT.

The V and J genes are TRBV30 and TRBJ2-1; 8 nucleotides line up with TRBD2. J lost 8 bases, V lost 0 bases, and 15 bases had no gene match. Germline V gives CDR1 GTSNPN, CDR2 SVGIG (reference sequence). The CDR3 contains 17 residues. CDR3: CAWSVPLNRAGDHEQFF. The CDR3 DNA sequence: TGTGCCTGGAGTGTACCGCTGAATCGAGCGGGAGACCATGAGCAGTTCTTC.

The chain links TRBV5-1 to TRBJ2-5, with TRBD2 matching 11 bases. Germline V lookup: CDR1 SGHRS, CDR2 YFSETQ. V dropped 4 bases and J dropped 5; count of bases not matched to a gene: 10. This CDR3 spans 16 amino acids. The DNA of the CDR3 is TGCGCCAGCAGCACGGGACTAGCGGAGGGGGGGGAGACCCAGTACTTC. It specifies CASSTGLAEGGETQYF.

The rearrangement uses TRBV10-3 and TRBJ2-3; 8 nucleotides match TRBD2. The V gene end was trimmed by 10 bases and the J gene end by 1 base; junction bases not matched to a gene: 7. The CDR3 is 14 residues long. Per germline, CDR1 ENHRY and CDR2 SYGVKD. The CDR3 bases are TGTGCCACCTTGACTAGCGCGGGCACAGATACGCAGTATTTT. It codes for CATLTSAGTDTQYF.

The chain recombines TRBV19 with TRBJ2-5; 8 positions agree with TRBD1. Germline CDR1 LNHDA, CDR2 SQIVND (reference sequence). J lost 6 bases, V lost 5 bases, and 5 bases had no gene match. The CDR3 spans 13 residues. CDR3 sequence (DNA): TGTGCCAGTAGTCTACAGGGGGAGAAGACCCAGTACTTC. This gives the protein CASSLQGEKTQYF.